Listed below are T cell receptor beta chains from one sample, sequenced in a study of blood T cell repertoires in COVID-19. The method was immunoSEQ multiplex PCR; TCRdb's version includes in-frame clones alone and lacks a portion of them. The data contain 210,000 or so clones, 80% to 85% of them seen just once; the ten biggest clones take up 20%. The sequenced sample consisted of peripheral blood. The receptors derive from a human donor in a cohort sampled during active COVID-19. Each CDR3 is given with its conserved first and last residue. The D gene is left open where the match is weak. Clone sizes are given selectively: once, few, many, or a class where the clone is expanded.

j_call: TRBJ2-7
clone_size: -
v_call: TRBV5-1
d_call: -
cdr3_nt: TGCGCCAGCAGCTTGAGTCCTTCTACCGAGCAGTACTTC
cdr3_aa: CASSLSPSTEQYF

j_call: TRBJ2-5
clone_size: -
v_call: TRBV5-1
d_call: TRBD2
cdr3_nt: TGCGCCAGCAGCCCGGGACTACAAGAGACCCAGTACTTC
cdr3_aa: CASSPGLQETQYF

j_call: TRBJ2-7
clone_size: -
v_call: TRBV7-9
d_call: -
cdr3_nt: TGTGCCAGCAGCCCTCGGGACTCATCATGGGAGCAGTACTTC
cdr3_aa: CASSPRDSSWEQYF

j_call: TRBJ2-5
clone_size: once
v_call: TRBV9
d_call: TRBD2
cdr3_nt: TGTGCCAGCAGCCTAACGGGACTAGCGGGAGTAGAGACCCAGTACTTC
cdr3_aa: CASSLTGLAGVETQYF

j_call: TRBJ2-2
clone_size: -
v_call: TRBV27
d_call: -
cdr3_nt: TGTGCCAGCACCAAACGTCAGGGTTGGGAGCTGTTTTTT
cdr3_aa: CASTKRQGWELFF

j_call: TRBJ2-7
clone_size: -
v_call: TRBV6-1
d_call: -
cdr3_nt: TGTGCCAGCAGTGAAGCGCAGGGCGCAGGGGAGCAGTACTTC
cdr3_aa: CASSEAQGAGEQYF

j_call: TRBJ2-4
clone_size: -
v_call: TRBV5-1
d_call: -
cdr3_nt: TGCGCCAGCAGCTTGGCCGGGGTGACGCTCGACATTCAGTACTTC
cdr3_aa: CASSLAGVTLDIQYF

j_call: TRBJ2-7
clone_size: -
v_call: TRBV24-1
d_call: -
cdr3_nt: TGTGCCACCAGTGGTACAGGAGTTAGCTACGAGCAGTACTTC
cdr3_aa: CATSGTGVSYEQYF

j_call: TRBJ2-5
clone_size: -
v_call: TRBV19
d_call: -
cdr3_nt: TGTGCCAGTAGTCGGGCGGGACTCGGGGAGACCCAGTACTTC
cdr3_aa: CASSRAGLGETQYF

j_call: TRBJ2-5
clone_size: -
v_call: TRBV5-1
d_call: -
cdr3_nt: TGCGCCAGCAGCCCCGACCAAGAGACCCAGTACTTC
cdr3_aa: CASSPDQETQYF

j_call: TRBJ2-1
clone_size: -
v_call: TRBV28
d_call: -
cdr3_nt: TGTGCCAGCAGGCCCTCGGGACTTCCCTCAGCCTCCTACAATGAGCAGTTCTTC
cdr3_aa: CASRPSGLPSASYNEQFF

j_call: TRBJ1-6
clone_size: few
v_call: TRBV7-2
d_call: -
cdr3_nt: TGTGCCAGCAGCTTGCAGGGGTATAATTCACCCCTCCACTTT
cdr3_aa: CASSLQGYNSPLHF

j_call: TRBJ2-5
clone_size: -
v_call: TRBV7-9
d_call: TRBD1
cdr3_nt: TGTGCCAGCAGCCCGGGGACAGCGAGGGAGACCCAGTACTTC
cdr3_aa: CASSPGTARETQYF

j_call: TRBJ2-2
clone_size: -
v_call: TRBV7-2
d_call: TRBD1
cdr3_nt: TGTGCCAGCAGGCCGGGACAGGGGTACACCGGGGAGCTGTTTTTT
cdr3_aa: CASRPGQGYTGELFF

j_call: TRBJ1-1
clone_size: once
v_call: TRBV12-5
d_call: -
cdr3_nt: TGTGCTAGTGGTTCCTCGGACGGGATATACACTGAAGCTTTCTTT
cdr3_aa: CASGSSDGIYTEAFF

j_call: TRBJ2-5
clone_size: -
v_call: TRBV2
d_call: -
cdr3_nt: TGTGCCACAAATCGGGGGCAAGAGACCCAGTACTTC
cdr3_aa: CATNRGQETQYF

j_call: TRBJ1-2
clone_size: -
v_call: TRBV13
d_call: -
cdr3_nt: TGTGCCAGCACCGCGGACAGCGCTGGCTACACCTTC
cdr3_aa: CASTADSAGYTF

j_call: TRBJ1-1
clone_size: -
v_call: TRBV19
d_call: -
cdr3_nt: TGTGCCAGTAGCCCATCCTCAGGGTTTAACACTGAAGCTTTCTTT
cdr3_aa: CASSPSSGFNTEAFF

j_call: TRBJ2-2
clone_size: -
v_call: TRBV19
d_call: -
cdr3_nt: TGTGCCAGTAAAACAGACACCGGGGAGCTGTTTTTT
cdr3_aa: CASKTDTGELFF